These 17 T cell receptor beta chains were sequenced from one sample in a study of response to subunit inactivated influenza vaccine. TCRdb redid the calling of the RT-PCR reads with MiXCR, one entry per CDR3 protein. The sample lists 750,000 to 850,000 distinct CDR3 sequences, about 18% occurring once. The sample consisted of PBMCs from blood, taken roughly 5 days after vaccination. These receptors were taken from a man aged 45-65 years who received an inactivated influenza vaccine.

About this clonotype itself: A junction boundary mismatches the germline segment, possibly from a read error. This sequence joins TRBV11-2 and TRBJ2-1; TRBD1 agrees at 8 bases. Germline CDR1 reads SGHAT; CDR2 reads FQNNGV. This CDR3 is 17 amino acids long. Here the CDR3 reads CACSFDYRDRSNNEQFF. The CDR3, as DNA: TGTGCCTGCAGCTTCGACTACCGGGACAGGAGTAACAATGAGCAGTTCTTC.

V and J are TRBV12-3 or TRBV12-4 and TRBJ2-1; 8 positions agree with TRBD2. V lost 3 bases and J lost 0; bases outside the gene matches: 7. The CDR3 loop spans 17 amino acids. The CDR3 DNA is TGTGCCAGCAGTTTTGGTAGCGGGACACTCTCCTACAATGAGCAGTTCTTC. As protein: CASSFGSGTLSYNEQFF.

The CDR3 region is CATSDPRWGRGDGETQYF. DNA of the CDR3: TGTGCCACCAGTGACCCTCGGTGGGGCAGGGGTGACGGAGAGACCCAGTACTTC. V gene TRBV24-1 combines with J gene TRBJ2-5; TRBD1 might be the D (6 bases). Germline loops: CDR1 KGHDR, CDR2 SFDVKD. V shed 4 bases and J shed 4 bases, with 24 bases lying between them. The CDR3 contains 18 residues.

The chain carries TRBV4-3 and TRBJ2-1; 7 nucleotides align to TRBD1. CDR1 is LGHNA, CDR2 YSLEER, per germline. Trimming cost V 5 bases and J 6 bases; bases outside gene matches: 10. The CDR3 spans 15 residues. For the CDR3, the DNA is TGCGCCAGCAGCGCCGGCACAGGGGTGGGCAATGAGCAGTTCTTC. This sequence encodes CASSAGTGVGNEQFF.

The V call is TRBV20-1, the J call TRBJ2-1; TRBD2 aligns across 8 bases. Germline CDR1 DFQATT, CDR2 SNEGSKA (reference sequence). The CDR3 covers 14 residues. Trimming took 0 bases from V and 6 from J; bases not matched to a gene: 4. The CDR3 spells CSARDATSGNEQFF. For the CDR3, the DNA is TGCAGTGCTAGAGATGCCACTAGCGGCAATGAGCAGTTCTTC.

This clonotype was seen only a few times. V and J are TRBV12-3 or TRBV12-4 and TRBJ2-1; D is possibly TRBD2 (6 bases). This CDR3 has 13 amino acids. The germline V and J ends were trimmed by 1 base and 8 bases, with 9 bases remaining between them. Here the CDR3 reads CASSLGGTYEQFF. The CDR3 DNA follows: TGTGCCAGCAGTTTAGGCGGGACGTATGAGCAGTTCTTC.

This clonotype was observed a handful of times. The V call is TRBV24-1, the J call TRBJ2-1; 7 bases align to TRBD2. The trim removed 0 bases at V and 6 bases at J, leaving 7 bases unmatched. The CDR3 runs 16 residues. Germline V gene data show CDR1 as KGHDR and CDR2 as SFDVKD. Here the CDR3 reads CATSDLAGRGSNEQFF. DNA for the CDR3: TGTGCCACCAGTGATTTGGCAGGGAGGGGTAGCAATGAGCAGTTCTTC.

This clonotype occurred a few times. V gene TRBV21-1 combines with J gene TRBJ2-5. TRBV21-1 is tagged as a pseudogene. This CDR3 contains 12 residues. The chain's CDR3 is CASSKRQETQYF. CDR3 bases: TGTGCCAGCAGCAAAAGACAAGAGACCCAGTACTTC.

This CDR3 reads CAISESGSPKSNEQFF. The CDR3 DNA is TGTGCCATCAGTGAGTCCGGGTCACCTAAGAGCAATGAGCAGTTCTTC. The V and J genes are TRBV10-3 and TRBJ2-1; no clear D gene. CDR1 ENHRY and CDR2 SYGVKD come from the germline V gene. This CDR3 comprises 16 residues. V was shortened by 0 bases and J by 6 bases, with 15 bases between the two germline ends.

This clonotype was counted a few times. V and J are TRBV12-3 or TRBV12-4 and TRBJ1-1; 7 nucleotides line up with TRBD1. The length of the CDR3 is 14 residues. Trimming took 6 bases from V and 4 from J; bases not matched to a gene: 8. The CDR3 DNA sequence: TGTGCCAGCAGCCTACAGGGGCGCTTCACTGAAGCTTTCTTT. Its protein is CASSLQGRFTEAFF.

There are a few counts of this clonotype. The rearrangement joins TRBV7-6 to TRBJ2-7; TRBD1 aligns across 7 bases. The trim removed 2 bases at V and 3 bases at J, leaving 4 bases unmatched. Germline lookup yields CDR1 SGHVS and CDR2 FNYEAQ. There are 14 residues in the CDR3. In DNA, the CDR3 is TGTGCCAGCAGCTTATCACACAGGGGCTACGAGCAGTACTTC. Translating it yields CASSLSHRGYEQYF.

This chain links TRBV7-2 with TRBJ2-3; a weak D match, TRBD2 (6 bases). This CDR3 is 14 amino acids long. V was clipped by 5 bases and J by 6 bases, with 15 bases between them. Germline V CDR1 and CDR2: SGHTA, FQGNSA. The CDR3 DNA sequence: TGTGCCAGCAGCCCCCGGGGGAGGTGGGATACGCAGTATTTT. Translating it yields CASSPRGRWDTQYF.

The genes are TRBV21-1 and TRBJ2-7; whether TRBD2, the table's D call, matches the DNA was not checked. TRBV21-1 is noted as a pseudogene. This CDR3 spans 13 amino acids. The CDR3 DNA follows: TGTGCCAGCAGCATGGAGGGATCCTACGAGCAGTACTTC. This encodes CASSMEGSYEQYF.

The V gene is TRBV7-9, the J gene TRBJ1-6; D unresolved. Germline V gene data show CDR1 as SEHNR and CDR2 as FQNEAQ (reference sequence). Trimming left V 5 bases short and J 8 bases short, with 10 bases between. There are 13 residues in the CDR3. The CDR3 is CASSPKRDSPLHF. For the CDR3, the DNA is TGTGCCAGCAGCCCTAAGAGGGATTCACCCCTCCACTTT.

At least ten counts were recorded for this clonotype. This chain connects TRBV5-1 to TRBJ2-1; 7 nucleotides line up with TRBD1. Trimming at V came to 0 bases and at J to 7 bases, leaving 7 bases not matched to a gene. Germline-derived CDR1 and CDR2 are SGHRS and YFSETQ. The CDR3 consists of 15 residues. DNA for the CDR3: TGCGCCAGCAGCTTGGGGAGCCCAGGGGGTAATGAGCAGTTCTTC. Translated, it gives CASSLGSPGGNEQFF.

This clonotype was detected only a few times. The gene calls are TRBV19 and TRBJ1-4; weak D call: TRBD1 (6 bases). Germline V gives CDR1 LNHDA, CDR2 SQIVND (reference sequence). Between the trimmed V and J ends, which lost 8 bases and 1 base, there was a span of 11 bases. This CDR3 contains 14 residues. The CDR3 DNA follows: TGTGCCAGTGCTAGGGGGAGAACTAATGAAAAACTGTTTTTT. It specifies CASARGRTNEKLFF.

The chain employs TRBV7-9 and TRBJ2-1; 14 bases are shared with TRBD2. The CDR3 is 17 residues long. Germline assignment: CDR1 SEHNR and CDR2 FQNEAQ (reference sequence). J lost 7 bases, V lost 1 base, and 6 bases had no gene match. The CDR3 loop is CASSLGTGTSGSNEQFF. CDR3 DNA: TGTGCCAGCAGCTTAGGGACCGGGACTAGCGGGAGTAATGAGCAGTTCTTC.